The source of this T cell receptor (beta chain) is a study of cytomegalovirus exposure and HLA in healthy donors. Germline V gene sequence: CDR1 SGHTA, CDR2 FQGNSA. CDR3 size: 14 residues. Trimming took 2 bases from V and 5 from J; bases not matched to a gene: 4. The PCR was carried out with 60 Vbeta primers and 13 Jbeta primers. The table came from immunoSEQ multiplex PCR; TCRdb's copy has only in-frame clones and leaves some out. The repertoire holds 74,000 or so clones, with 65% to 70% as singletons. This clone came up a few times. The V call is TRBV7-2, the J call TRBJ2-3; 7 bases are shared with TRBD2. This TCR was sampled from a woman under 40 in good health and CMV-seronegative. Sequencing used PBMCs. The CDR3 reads CASSLLGGKDTQYF. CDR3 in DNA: TGTGCCAGCAGCTTACTGGGGGGGAAAGATACGCAGTATTTT.